The source of this T cell receptor (beta chain) is a study of long-term antiretroviral therapy in people with HIV. Study-level points and caveats: Dominant in the repertoire at all time points were clones expanded before ART. Among HIV repertoires, CDR3 length ranges were narrower than those of controls.

Note on this clone: Its matching antigen is unknown.

This CDR3 spans 18 amino acids. Germline V gives CDR1 SGHTA, CDR2 FQGTGA. The V gene end was trimmed by 2 bases and the J gene end by 2 bases; junction bases not matched to a gene: 7. Version v3.0 of the immunoSEQ assay ran at survey level. The assay was immunoSEQ multiplex PCR, and TCRdb's table has in-frame clones only and misses some. This sample has just under 40,000 clones, with 86% found just once. The source is a young woman with HIV. Sequences were derived from unsorted PBMCs, sampled just before starting antiretroviral therapy. This rearrangement joins TRBV7-3 to TRBJ2-2; 11 nucleotides agree with TRBD2. DNA of the CDR3: TGTGCCAGCAGCTTAGAAGGGACTAGCGGAAAAAACACCGGGGAGCTGTTTTTT. It is translated as CASSLEGTSGKNTGELFF.